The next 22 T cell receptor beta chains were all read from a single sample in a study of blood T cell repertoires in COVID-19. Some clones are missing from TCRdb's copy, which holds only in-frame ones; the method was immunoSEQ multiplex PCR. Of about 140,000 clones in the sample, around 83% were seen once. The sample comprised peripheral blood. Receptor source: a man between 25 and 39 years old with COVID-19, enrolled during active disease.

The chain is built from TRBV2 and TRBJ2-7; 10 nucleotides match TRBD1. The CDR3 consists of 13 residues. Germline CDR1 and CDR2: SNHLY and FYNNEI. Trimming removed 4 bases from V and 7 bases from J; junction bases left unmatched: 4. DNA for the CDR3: TGTGCCAGCAGTGCGCTGGACAGGGGGGAGCAGTACTTC. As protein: CASSALDRGEQYF.

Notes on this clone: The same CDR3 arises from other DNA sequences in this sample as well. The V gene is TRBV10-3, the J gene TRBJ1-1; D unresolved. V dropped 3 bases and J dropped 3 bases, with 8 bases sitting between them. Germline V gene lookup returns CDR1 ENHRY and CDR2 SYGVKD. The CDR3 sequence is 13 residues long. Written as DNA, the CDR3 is TGTGCCATCAGTGAACGGGGAGACACTGAAGCTTTCTTT. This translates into CAISERGDTEAFF.

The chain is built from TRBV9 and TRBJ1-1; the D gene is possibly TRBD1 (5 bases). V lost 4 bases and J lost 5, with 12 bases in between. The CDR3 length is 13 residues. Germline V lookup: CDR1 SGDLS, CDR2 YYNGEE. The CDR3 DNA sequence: TGTGCCAGCAGCCCAACCGGGGGGACTGAAGCTTTCTTT. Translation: CASSPTGGTEAFF.

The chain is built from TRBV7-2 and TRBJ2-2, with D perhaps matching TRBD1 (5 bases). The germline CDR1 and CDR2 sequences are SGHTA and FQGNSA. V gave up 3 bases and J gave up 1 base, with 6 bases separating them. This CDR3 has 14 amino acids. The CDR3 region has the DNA TGTGCCAGCAGCTTGCAGGGGAACACCGGGGAGCTGTTTTTT. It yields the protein CASSLQGNTGELFF.

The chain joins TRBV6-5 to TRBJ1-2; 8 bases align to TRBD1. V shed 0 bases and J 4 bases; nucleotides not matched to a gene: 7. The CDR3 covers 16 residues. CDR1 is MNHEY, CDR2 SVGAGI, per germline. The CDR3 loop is CASSYSIGTGGYGYTF. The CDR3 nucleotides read TGTGCCAGCAGTTACTCGATAGGTACAGGGGGCTATGGCTACACCTTC.

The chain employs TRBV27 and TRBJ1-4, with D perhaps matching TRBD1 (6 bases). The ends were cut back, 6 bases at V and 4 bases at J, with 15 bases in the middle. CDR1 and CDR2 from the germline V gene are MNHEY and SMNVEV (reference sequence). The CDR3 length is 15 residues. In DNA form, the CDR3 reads TGTGCCAGCAGCCACTCACAGGGTGGTAATGAAAAACTGTTTTTT. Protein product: CASSHSQGGNEKLFF.

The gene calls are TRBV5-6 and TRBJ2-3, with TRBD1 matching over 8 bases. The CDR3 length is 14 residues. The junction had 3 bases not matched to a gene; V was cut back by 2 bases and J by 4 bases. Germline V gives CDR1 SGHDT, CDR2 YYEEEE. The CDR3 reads CASSFGQGPDTQYF. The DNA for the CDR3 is TGTGCCAGCAGCTTTGGACAGGGTCCAGATACGCAGTATTTT.

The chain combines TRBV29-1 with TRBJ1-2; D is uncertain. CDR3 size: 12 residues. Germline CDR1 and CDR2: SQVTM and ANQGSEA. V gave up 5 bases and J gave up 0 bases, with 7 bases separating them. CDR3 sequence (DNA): TGCAGCGTTCCGGACTCTAACTATGGCTACACCTTC. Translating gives CSVPDSNYGYTF.

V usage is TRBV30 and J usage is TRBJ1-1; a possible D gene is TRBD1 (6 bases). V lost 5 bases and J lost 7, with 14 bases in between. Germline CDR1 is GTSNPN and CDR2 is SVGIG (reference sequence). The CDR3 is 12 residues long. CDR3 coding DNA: TGTGCCTGGGCCCGGGGGGACAATGAAGCTTTCTTT. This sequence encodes CAWARGDNEAFF. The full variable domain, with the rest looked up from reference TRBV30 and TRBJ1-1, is SQTIHQWPATLVQPVGSPLSLECTVEGTSNPNLYWYRQAAGRGLQLLFYSVGIGQISSEVPQNLSASRPQDRQFILSSKKLLLSDSGFYLCAWARGDNEAFFGQGTRLTVV.

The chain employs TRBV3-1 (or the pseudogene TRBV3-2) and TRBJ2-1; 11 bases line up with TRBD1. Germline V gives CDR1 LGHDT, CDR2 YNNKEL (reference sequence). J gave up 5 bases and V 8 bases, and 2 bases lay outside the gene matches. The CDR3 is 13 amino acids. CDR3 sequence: CASGDRGDNEQFF. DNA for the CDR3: TGTGCCAGCGGGGACAGGGGGGACAATGAGCAGTTCTTC.

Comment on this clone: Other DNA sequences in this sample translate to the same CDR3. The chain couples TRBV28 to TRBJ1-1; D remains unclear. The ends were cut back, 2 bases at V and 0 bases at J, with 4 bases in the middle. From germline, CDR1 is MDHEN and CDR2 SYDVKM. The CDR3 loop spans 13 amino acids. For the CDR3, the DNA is TGTGCCAGCAGTTTAGAGATGAACACTGAAGCTTTCTTT. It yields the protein CASSLEMNTEAFF.

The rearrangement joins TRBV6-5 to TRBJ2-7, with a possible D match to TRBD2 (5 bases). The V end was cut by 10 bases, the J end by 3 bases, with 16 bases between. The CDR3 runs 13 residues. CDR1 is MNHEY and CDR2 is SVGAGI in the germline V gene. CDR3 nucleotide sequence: TGTGCCACTAAAGGGAGTAGGAGCTACGAGCAGTACTTC. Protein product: CATKGSRSYEQYF.

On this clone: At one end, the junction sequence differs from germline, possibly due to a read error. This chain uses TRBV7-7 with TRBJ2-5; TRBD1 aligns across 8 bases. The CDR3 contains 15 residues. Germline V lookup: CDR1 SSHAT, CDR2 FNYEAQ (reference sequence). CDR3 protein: CASSRQTGAVETQYF. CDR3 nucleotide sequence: TGTGCTAGCAGCCGCCAGACAGGGGCGGTAGAGACCCAGTACTTC.

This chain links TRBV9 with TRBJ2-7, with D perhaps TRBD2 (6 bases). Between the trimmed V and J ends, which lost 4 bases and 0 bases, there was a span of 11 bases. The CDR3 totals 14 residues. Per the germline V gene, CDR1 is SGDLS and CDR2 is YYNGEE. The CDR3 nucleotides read TGTGCCAGCAGCCCATGGAGGGGCTCCTACGAGCAGTACTTC. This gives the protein CASSPWRGSYEQYF.

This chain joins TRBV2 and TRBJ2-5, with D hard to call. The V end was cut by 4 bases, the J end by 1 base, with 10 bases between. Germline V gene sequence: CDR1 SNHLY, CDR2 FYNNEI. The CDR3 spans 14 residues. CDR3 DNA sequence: TGTGCCAGCAGTGTAAGAGCGTCCCAAGAGACCCAGTACTTC. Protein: CASSVRASQETQYF.

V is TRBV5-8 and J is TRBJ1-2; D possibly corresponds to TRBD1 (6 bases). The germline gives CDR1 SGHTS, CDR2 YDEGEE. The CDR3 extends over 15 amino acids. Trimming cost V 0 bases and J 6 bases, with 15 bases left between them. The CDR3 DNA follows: TGTGCCAGCAGCTTGGTCAGGGCAGGGGACAATGGCTACACCTTC. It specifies CASSLVRAGDNGYTF.

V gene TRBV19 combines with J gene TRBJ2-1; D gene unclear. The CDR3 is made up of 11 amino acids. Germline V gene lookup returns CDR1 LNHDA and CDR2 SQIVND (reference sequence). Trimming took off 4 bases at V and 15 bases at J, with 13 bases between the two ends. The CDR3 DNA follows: TGTGCCAGTAGTAGTAATCGCGCTAGGTTCTTC. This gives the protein CASSSNRARFF. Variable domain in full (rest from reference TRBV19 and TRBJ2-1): DGGITQSPKYLFRKEGQNVTLSCEQNLNHDAMYWYRQDPGQGLRLIYYSQIVNDFQKGDIAEGYSVSREKKESFPLTVTSAQKNPTAFYLCASSSNRARFFGPGTRLTVL.

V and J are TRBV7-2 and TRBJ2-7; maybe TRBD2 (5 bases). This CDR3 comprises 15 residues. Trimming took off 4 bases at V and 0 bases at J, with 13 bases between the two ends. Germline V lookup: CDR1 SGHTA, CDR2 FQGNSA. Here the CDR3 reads CASSSGLGNSYEQYF. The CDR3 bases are TGTGCCAGCAGCTCCGGTCTCGGGAACTCCTACGAGCAGTACTTC.

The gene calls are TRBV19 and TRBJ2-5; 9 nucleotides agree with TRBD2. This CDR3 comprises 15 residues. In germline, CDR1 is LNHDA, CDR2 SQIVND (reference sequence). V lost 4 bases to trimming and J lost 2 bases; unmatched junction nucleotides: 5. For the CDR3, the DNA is TGTGCCAGTAGTACCCTAGCGGGGATACAAGAGACCCAGTACTTC. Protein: CASSTLAGIQETQYF.

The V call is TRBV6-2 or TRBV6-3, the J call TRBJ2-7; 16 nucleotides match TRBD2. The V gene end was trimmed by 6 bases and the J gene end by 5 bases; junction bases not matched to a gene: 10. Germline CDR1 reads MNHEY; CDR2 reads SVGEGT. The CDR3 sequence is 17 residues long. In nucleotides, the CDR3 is TGTGCCAGCAGCCGCCTTGGGACTAGCGGGAGGGACCACGAGCAGTACTTC. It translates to CASSRLGTSGRDHEQYF.

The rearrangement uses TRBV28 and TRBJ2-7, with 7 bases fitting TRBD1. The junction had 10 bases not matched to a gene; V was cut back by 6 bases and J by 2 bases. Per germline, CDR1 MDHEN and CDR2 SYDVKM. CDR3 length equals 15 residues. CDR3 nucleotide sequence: TGTGCCAGCAGCCCCGACAGGGCCTCAGCCTACGAGCAGTACTTC. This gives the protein CASSPDRASAYEQYF.

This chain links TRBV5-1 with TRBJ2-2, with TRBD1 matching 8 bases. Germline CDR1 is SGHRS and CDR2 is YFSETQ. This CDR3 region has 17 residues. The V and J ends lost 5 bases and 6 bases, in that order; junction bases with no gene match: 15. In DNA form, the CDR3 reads TGCGCCAGCAGATCGAGGTTGGACAGGGCGGTCGCCGGGGAGCTGTTTTTT. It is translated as CASRSRLDRAVAGELFF.